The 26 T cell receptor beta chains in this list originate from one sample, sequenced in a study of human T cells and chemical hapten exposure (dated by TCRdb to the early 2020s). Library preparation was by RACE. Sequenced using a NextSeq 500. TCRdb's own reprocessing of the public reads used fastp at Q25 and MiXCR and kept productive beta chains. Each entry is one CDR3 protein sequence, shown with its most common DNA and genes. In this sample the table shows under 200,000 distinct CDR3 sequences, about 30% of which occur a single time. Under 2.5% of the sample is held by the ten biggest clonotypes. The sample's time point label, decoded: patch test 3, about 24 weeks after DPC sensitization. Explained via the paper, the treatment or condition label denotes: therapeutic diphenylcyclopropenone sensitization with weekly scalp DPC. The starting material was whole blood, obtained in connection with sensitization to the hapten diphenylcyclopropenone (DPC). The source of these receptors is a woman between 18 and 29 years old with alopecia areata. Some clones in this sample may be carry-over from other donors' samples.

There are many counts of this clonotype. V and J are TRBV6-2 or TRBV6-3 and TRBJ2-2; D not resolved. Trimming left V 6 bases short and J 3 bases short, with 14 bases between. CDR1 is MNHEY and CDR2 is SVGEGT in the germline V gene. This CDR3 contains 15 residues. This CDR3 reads CASRPSATDTGELFF. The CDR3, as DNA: TGTGCCAGCAGACCTTCAGCGACCGACACCGGGGAGCTGTTTTTT.

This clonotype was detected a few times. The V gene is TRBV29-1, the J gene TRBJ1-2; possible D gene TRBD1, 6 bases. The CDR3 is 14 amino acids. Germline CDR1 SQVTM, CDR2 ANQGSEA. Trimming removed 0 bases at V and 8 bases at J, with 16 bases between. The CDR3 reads CSVEDQAGVRGYTF. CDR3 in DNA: TGCAGCGTTGAAGATCAGGCAGGGGTTCGCGGCTACACCTTC.

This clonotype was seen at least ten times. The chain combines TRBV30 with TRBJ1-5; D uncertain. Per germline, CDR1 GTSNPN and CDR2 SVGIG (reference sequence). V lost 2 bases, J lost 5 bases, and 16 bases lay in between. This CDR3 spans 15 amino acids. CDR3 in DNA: TGTGCCTGGAGTTTTTCCATCCCGGGAGATCAGCCCCAGCATTTT. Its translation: CAWSFSIPGDQPQHF.

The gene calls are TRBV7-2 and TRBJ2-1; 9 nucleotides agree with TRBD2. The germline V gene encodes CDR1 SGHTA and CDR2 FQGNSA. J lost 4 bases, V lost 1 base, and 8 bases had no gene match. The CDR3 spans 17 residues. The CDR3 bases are TGTGCCAGCAGCTTAGAGGGTAGCGGGAGTCTGTACAATGAGCAGTTCTTC. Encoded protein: CASSLEGSGSLYNEQFF. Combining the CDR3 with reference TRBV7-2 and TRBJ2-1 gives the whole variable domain GAGVSQSPSNKVTEKGKDVELRCDPISGHTALYWYRQSLGQGLEFLIYFQGNSAPDKSGLPSDRFSAERTGGSVSTLTIQRTQQEDSAVYLCASSLEGSGSLYNEQFFGPGTRLTVL.

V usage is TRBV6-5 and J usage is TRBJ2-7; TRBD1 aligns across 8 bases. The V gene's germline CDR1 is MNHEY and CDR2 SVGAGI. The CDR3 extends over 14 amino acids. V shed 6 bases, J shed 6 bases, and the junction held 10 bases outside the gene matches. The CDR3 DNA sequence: TGTGCCAGCAGACCACAGGGGGAAAGGTCCGAGCAGTACTTC. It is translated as CASRPQGERSEQYF.

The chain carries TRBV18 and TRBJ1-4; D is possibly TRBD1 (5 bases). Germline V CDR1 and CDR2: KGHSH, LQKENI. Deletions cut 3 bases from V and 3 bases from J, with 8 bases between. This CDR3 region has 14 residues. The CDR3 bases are TGTGCCAGCTCACCGGGGACGGCTAATGAAAAACTGTTTTTT. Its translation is CASSPGTANEKLFF.

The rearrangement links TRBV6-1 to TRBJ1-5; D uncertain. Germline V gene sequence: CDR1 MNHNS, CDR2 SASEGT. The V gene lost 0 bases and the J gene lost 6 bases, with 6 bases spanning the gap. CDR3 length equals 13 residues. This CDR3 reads CASSEALTQPQHF. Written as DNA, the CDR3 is TGTGCCAGCAGTGAAGCACTCACTCAGCCCCAGCATTTT.

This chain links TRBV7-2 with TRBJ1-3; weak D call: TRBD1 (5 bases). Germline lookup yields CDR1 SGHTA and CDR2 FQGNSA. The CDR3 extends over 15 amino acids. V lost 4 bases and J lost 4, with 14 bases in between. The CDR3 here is CASSSRGVTGNTIYF. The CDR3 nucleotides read TGTGCCAGCAGCTCCCGGGGGGTTACGGGAAACACCATATATTTT.

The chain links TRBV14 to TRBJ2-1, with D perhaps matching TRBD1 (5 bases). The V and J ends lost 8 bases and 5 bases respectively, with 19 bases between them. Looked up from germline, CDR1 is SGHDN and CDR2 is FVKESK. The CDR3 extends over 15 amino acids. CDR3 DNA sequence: TGTGCCAGCGGTCGGATGGGGCGAGCTGACAATGAGCAGTTCTTC. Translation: CASGRMGRADNEQFF.

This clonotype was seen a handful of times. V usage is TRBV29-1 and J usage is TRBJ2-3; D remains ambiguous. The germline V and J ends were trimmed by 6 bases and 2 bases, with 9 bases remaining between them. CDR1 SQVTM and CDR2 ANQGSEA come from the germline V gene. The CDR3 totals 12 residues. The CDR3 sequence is CSVGLSTDTQYF. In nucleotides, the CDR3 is TGCAGCGTGGGCCTTTCCACAGATACGCAGTATTTT.

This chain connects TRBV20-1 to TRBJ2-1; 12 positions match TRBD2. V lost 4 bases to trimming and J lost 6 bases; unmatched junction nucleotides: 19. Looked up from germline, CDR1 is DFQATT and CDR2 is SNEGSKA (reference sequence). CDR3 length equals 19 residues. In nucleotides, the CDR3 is TGCAGTGCTATTTCACTAGCGGGAGGACCGGAGGGCCGAGTCAATGAGCAGTTCTTC. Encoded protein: CSAISLAGGPEGRVNEQFF.

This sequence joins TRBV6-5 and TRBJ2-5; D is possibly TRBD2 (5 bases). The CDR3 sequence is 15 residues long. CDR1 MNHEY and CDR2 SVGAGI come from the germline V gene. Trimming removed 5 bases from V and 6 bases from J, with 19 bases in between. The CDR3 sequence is CASSTIGEGRKTQYF. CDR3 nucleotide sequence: TGTGCCAGCAGTACGATCGGTGAGGGTAGGAAGACCCAGTACTTC.

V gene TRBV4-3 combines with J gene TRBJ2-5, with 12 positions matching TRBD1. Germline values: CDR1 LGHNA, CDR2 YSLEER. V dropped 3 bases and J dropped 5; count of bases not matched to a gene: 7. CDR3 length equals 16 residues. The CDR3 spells CASSHAGTGGGETQYF. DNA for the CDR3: TGCGCCAGCAGCCACGCCGGGACAGGGGGCGGGGAGACCCAGTACTTC.

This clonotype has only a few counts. The CDR3 DNA follows: TGTGCCAGCAGTTACCGGGGACTAGCGGGAGGTTGGGGCAAAAACATTCAGTACTTC. Its protein is CASSYRGLAGGWGKNIQYF. The chain joins TRBV6-2 or TRBV6-3 to TRBJ2-4; 15 bases are a match to TRBD2. The CDR3 extends over 19 amino acids. Germline-derived CDR1 and CDR2 are MNHEY and SVGEGT. The J segment lost 3 bases and the V segment lost 2 bases, leaving 8 bases of the junction unmatched.

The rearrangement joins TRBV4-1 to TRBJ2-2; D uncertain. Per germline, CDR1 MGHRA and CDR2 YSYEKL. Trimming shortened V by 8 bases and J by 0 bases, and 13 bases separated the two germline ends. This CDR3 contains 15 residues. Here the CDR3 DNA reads TGCGCCAGCCGCTCCAGACCTACGAACACCGGGGAGCTGTTTTTT. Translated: CASRSRPTNTGELFF.

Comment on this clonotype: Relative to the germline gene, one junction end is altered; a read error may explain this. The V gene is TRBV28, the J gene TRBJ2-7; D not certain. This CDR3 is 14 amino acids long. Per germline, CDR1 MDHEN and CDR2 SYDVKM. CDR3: CASSLRARHYERYF. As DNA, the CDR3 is TGTGCCAGCAGTTTAAGGGCGAGACATTACGAGCGGTACTTC. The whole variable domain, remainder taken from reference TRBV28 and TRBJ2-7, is DVKVTQSSRYLVKRTGEKVFLECVQDMDHENMFWYRQDPGLGLRLIYFSYDVKMKEKGDIPEGYSVSREKKERFSLILESASTNQTSMYLCASSLRARHYERYFGPGTRLTVT.

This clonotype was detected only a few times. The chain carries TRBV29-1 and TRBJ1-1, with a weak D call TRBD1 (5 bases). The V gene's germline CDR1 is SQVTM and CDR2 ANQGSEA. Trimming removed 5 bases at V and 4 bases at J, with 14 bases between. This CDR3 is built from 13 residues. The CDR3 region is CSVRQPGVTEAFF. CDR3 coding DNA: TGCAGCGTTCGACAGCCCGGGGTCACTGAAGCTTTCTTT.

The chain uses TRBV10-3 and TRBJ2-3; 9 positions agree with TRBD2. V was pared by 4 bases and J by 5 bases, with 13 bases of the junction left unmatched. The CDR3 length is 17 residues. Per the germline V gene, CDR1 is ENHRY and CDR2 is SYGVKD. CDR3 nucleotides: TGTGCCATCAGTGGTACAACAGCGGGGGGTTCTCGAGATACGCAGTATTTT. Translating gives CAISGTTAGGSRDTQYF.

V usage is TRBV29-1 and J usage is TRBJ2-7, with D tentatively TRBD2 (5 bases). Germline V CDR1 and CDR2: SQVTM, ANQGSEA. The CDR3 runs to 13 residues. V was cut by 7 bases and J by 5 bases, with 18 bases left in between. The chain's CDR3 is CSALSSSVDEQYF. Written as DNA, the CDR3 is TGCAGCGCTCTATCTAGCAGTGTCGACGAGCAGTACTTC.

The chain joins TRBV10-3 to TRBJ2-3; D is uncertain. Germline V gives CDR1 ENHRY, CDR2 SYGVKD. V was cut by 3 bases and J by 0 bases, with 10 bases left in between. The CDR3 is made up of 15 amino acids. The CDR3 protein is CAISDGGSSTDTQYF. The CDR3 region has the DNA TGTGCCATCAGTGACGGCGGTTCTAGCACAGATACGCAGTATTTT.

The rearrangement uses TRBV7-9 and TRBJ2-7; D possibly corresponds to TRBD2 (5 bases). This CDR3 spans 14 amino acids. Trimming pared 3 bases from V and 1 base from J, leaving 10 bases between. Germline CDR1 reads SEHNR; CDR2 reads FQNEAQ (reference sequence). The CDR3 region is CASSFAGQSYEQYF. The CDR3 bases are TGTGCCAGCAGCTTCGCGGGCCAGTCCTACGAGCAGTACTTC.

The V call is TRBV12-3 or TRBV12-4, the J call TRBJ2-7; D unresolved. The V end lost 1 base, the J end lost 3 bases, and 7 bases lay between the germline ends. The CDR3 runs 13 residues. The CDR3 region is CASSLGPLYEQYF. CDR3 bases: TGTGCCAGCAGTTTAGGACCTCTCTACGAGCAGTACTTC.

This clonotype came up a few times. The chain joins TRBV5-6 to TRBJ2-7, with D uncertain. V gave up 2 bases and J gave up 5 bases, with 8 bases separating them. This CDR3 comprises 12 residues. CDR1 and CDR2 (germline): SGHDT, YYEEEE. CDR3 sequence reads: CASSFRWDEQYF. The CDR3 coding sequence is TGTGCCAGCAGCTTTCGGTGGGACGAGCAGTACTTC.

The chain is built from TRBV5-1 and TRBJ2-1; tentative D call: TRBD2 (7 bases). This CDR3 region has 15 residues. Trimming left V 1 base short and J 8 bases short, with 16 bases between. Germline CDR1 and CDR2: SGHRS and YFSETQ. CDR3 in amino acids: CASSLLRGANHEQFF. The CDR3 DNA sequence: TGCGCCAGCAGCTTGCTACGGGGGGCGAATCATGAGCAGTTCTTC.

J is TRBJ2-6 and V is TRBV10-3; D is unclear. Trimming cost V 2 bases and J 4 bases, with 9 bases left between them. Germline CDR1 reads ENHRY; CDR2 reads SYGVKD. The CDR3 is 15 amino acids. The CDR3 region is CAISEGDVGANVLTF. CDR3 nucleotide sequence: TGTGCCATCAGTGAGGGGGATGTGGGGGCCAACGTCCTGACTTTC.

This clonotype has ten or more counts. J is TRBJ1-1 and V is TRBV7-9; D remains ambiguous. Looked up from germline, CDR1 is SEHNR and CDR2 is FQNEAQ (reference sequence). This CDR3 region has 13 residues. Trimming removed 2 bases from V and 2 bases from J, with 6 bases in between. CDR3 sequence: CASSLKENTEAFF. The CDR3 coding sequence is TGTGCCAGCAGCTTAAAAGAAAACACTGAAGCTTTCTTT.